These 5 T cell receptor beta chains originate from one sample sequenced in a study of T cells after yellow fever vaccination. One entry per CDR3 protein, called by TCRdb with MiXCR from the 5' RACE reads. The sample includes hundreds of thousands of distinct CDR3 sequences, approximately 15% of them seen just once. Sample: PBMCs, taken on the day of the yellow fever booster vaccination. The receptors originated from a man under 40 who received the YFV17D yellow fever vaccine.

At least ten counts were recorded for this clonotype. J is TRBJ2-5 and V is TRBV7-2; TRBD1 matches 8 bases. V trimming: 6 bases; J trimming: 6 bases; junction bases outside the gene matches: 12. CDR1 SGHTA and CDR2 FQGNSA come from the germline V gene. CDR3 length equals 15 residues. In nucleotides, the CDR3 is TGTGCCAGCAGTTACGACAGGGGATCTTTACAGACCCAGTACTTC. Translating it yields CASSYDRGSLQTQYF.

This clonotype was detected a few times. The V call is TRBV25-1, the J call TRBJ2-3, with 7 bases aligning to TRBD2. The CDR3 is made up of 16 amino acids. From germline, CDR1 is MGHDK and CDR2 SYGVNS. The trim removed 4 bases at V and 0 bases at J, leaving 7 bases unmatched. For the CDR3, the DNA is TGTGCCAGCAGTGGCCCGACTAGCTCTAGCACAGATACGCAGTATTTT. Its protein product is CASSGPTSSSTDTQYF.

The V gene is TRBV6-5, the J gene TRBJ2-3, with D maybe TRBD2 (6 bases). This CDR3 has 16 amino acids. Germline V gives CDR1 MNHEY, CDR2 SVGAGI. V shed 0 bases and J shed 3 bases, with 13 bases lying between them. CDR3 region: CASSYSLLASTDTQYF. Written as DNA, the CDR3 is TGTGCCAGCAGTTACTCGTTACTAGCATCGACAGATACGCAGTATTTT.

This clonotype has more than one count but fewer than ten. V usage is TRBV7-2 and J usage is TRBJ2-1, with TRBD1 as a possible D gene (6 bases). Looked up from germline, CDR1 is SGHTA and CDR2 is FQGNSA. CDR3 size: 12 residues. With 5 bases removed from V and 10 bases from J, the gap between germline ends came to 12 bases. The CDR3 nucleotides read TGTGCCAGCAGCCAACAGGGCGACGAGCAGTTCTTC. It is translated as CASSQQGDEQFF.

This clonotype appeared many times. The genes are TRBV5-1 and TRBJ2-7, with D maybe TRBD1 (6 bases). With 4 bases removed from V and 0 bases from J, the gap between germline ends came to 11 bases. The CDR3 extends over 14 amino acids. The germline CDR1 and CDR2 sequences are SGHRS and YFSETQ. The CDR3 region is CASSPRTDSYEQYF. CDR3 DNA sequence: TGCGCCAGCAGCCCGCGGACAGACTCCTACGAGCAGTACTTC.